Listed below are T cell receptor beta chains from one sample, sequenced in a study of CD8+ T cells in alopecia areata. Sequencing was performed with immunoSEQ multiplex PCR; in TCRdb, only in-frame clones are kept and a portion is missing. The table lists under 300,000 clones, around 67% of them singletons. The specimen comprised CD4+ T cells sorted from blood, sampled at week 0. These receptors all stem from a human donor with alopecia areata. CDR3s include the opening cysteine and the closing phenylalanine or tryptophan. Fields, in order: clone size, J gene, V gene, D gene, CDR3 protein, CDR3 DNA. D genes are given only for firm matches. Expanded clones are given a class, and other clones once, few, many or no size at all.

size: .
J: TRBJ2-5
V: TRBV19
D: .
CDR3: CASSLWGAETQYF
DNA: TGTGCCAGTAGTCTGTGGGGCGCCGAGACCCAGTACTTC

size: once
J: TRBJ2-5
V: TRBV29-1
D: TRBD2
CDR3: CSAKGGETQYF
DNA: TGCAGCGCTAAGGGAGGGGAGACCCAGTACTTC

size: .
J: TRBJ1-1
V: TRBV29-1
D: .
CDR3: CSTGQSNTEAFF
DNA: TGCAGCACAGGACAGTCGAACACTGAAGCTTTCTTT

size: .
J: TRBJ2-5
V: TRBV5-1
D: TRBD1
CDR3: CASSLQGGQETQYF
DNA: TGCGCCAGCAGCTTACAGGGGGGCCAGGAGACCCAGTACTTC

size: .
J: TRBJ2-6
V: TRBV4-3
D: .
CDR3: CASSQDTRGFSSGANVLTF
DNA: TGCGCCAGCAGCCAAGATACTCGGGGCTTTAGCTCTGGGGCCAACGTCCTGACTTTC

size: .
J: TRBJ2-3
V: TRBV29-1
D: .
CDR3: CSVAMLADTQYF
DNA: TGCAGCGTTGCCATGTTGGCAGATACGCAGTATTTT

size: .
J: TRBJ1-4
V: TRBV29-1
D: TRBD1
CDR3: CSGSQGGEKLFF
DNA: TGCAGCGGATCACAGGGGGGCGAAAAACTGTTTTTT

size: .
J: TRBJ1-4
V: TRBV6-6
D: .
CDR3: CASSYGLKKLFF
DNA: TGTGCCAGCAGTTACGGACTTAAAAAACTGTTTTTT

size: few
J: TRBJ1-5
V: TRBV23-1
D: TRBD1
CDR3: CASSAQGAWNQPQHF
DNA: TGCGCCAGCTCCGCCCAGGGGGCATGGAATCAGCCCCAGCATTTT

size: .
J: TRBJ2-2
V: TRBV29-1
D: .
CDR3: CSVRDYTGELFF
DNA: TGCAGCGTCCGGGACTACACCGGGGAGCTGTTTTTT

size: few
J: TRBJ2-5
V: TRBV7-2
D: TRBD2
CDR3: CASSFGTSGAFQETQYF
DNA: TGTGCCAGCAGCTTCGGGACTAGCGGGGCCTTCCAAGAGACCCAGTACTTC

size: .
J: TRBJ1-6
V: TRBV7-9
D: .
CDR3: CASSLEQLNSPLHF
DNA: TGTGCCAGCAGCTTAGAACAGCTGAATTCACCCCTCCACTTT

size: .
J: TRBJ2-5
V: TRBV9
D: .
CDR3: CASSYKAGQETQYF
DNA: TGTGCCAGCAGCTACAAGGCAGGGCAAGAGACCCAGTACTTC

size: .
J: TRBJ2-1
V: TRBV29-1
D: .
CDR3: CSLTRRSYNEQFF
DNA: TGCAGCCTTACCCGCCGCTCCTACAATGAGCAGTTCTTC

size: once
J: TRBJ2-5
V: TRBV7-2
D: TRBD1
CDR3: CASSLDRAETQYF
DNA: TGTGCCAGCAGCTTGGACAGGGCCGAGACCCAGTACTTC

size: .
J: TRBJ1-5
V: TRBV30
D: TRBD1
CDR3: CAWSGQGARFNQPQHF
DNA: TGTGCCTGGAGTGGACAGGGGGCGCGATTCAATCAGCCCCAGCATTTT

size: .
J: TRBJ2-4
V: TRBV5-1
D: TRBD1
CDR3: CASSSPLDRETKNIQYF
DNA: TGCGCCAGCAGCTCGCCGCTGGACAGGGAGACCAAAAACATTCAGTACTTC

size: .
J: TRBJ1-6
V: TRBV2
D: .
CDR3: CASAPFRRGPNSPLHF
DNA: TGTGCCAGCGCACCCTTTAGAAGGGGTCCTAATTCACCCCTCCACTTT

size: .
J: TRBJ1-1
V: TRBV11-1
D: .
CDR3: CASLGGADTEAFF
DNA: TGTGCCAGCCTGGGGGGCGCGGACACTGAAGCTTTCTTT

size: .
J: TRBJ2-7
V: TRBV29-1
D: .
CDR3: CSVEVQGYEQYF
DNA: TGCAGCGTTGAAGTACAGGGTTACGAGCAGTACTTC

size: .
J: TRBJ2-1
V: TRBV5-5
D: TRBD2
CDR3: CASSLGHSGFNGNEQFF
DNA: TGTGCCAGCAGCTTGGGTCATAGCGGGTTCAATGGGAATGAGCAGTTCTTC

size: few
J: TRBJ1-1
V: TRBV7-2
D: .
CDR3: CASSLVGVGTEAFF
DNA: TGTGCCAGCAGCTTAGTCGGAGTGGGAACTGAAGCTTTCTTT

size: .
J: TRBJ1-1
V: TRBV30
D: .
CDR3: CAWSDPVMWAFF
DNA: TGTGCCTGGAGTGACCCTGTCATGTGGGCTTTCTTT

size: .
J: TRBJ1-2
V: TRBV29-1
D: .
CDR3: CSALINSHYGYTF
DNA: TGCAGCGCCCTAATAAATTCACACTATGGCTACACCTTC

size: .
J: TRBJ1-2
V: TRBV13
D: .
CDR3: CASSPGRWRLDGYTF
DNA: TGTGCCAGCAGCCCGGGACGTTGGCGGCTTGATGGCTACACCTTC

size: .
J: TRBJ2-2
V: TRBV7-9
D: .
CDR3: CASSPYGPGAGELFF
DNA: TGTGCCAGCAGCCCCTACGGACCGGGCGCCGGGGAGCTGTTTTTT

size: .
J: TRBJ1-1
V: TRBV5-6
D: .
CDR3: CASSFTARESAFF
DNA: TGTGCCAGCAGCTTCACCGCAAGGGAATCAGCTTTCTTT

size: once
J: TRBJ1-2
V: TRBV5-1
D: .
CDR3: CASSLTGPNYGYTF
DNA: TGCGCCAGCAGCCTCACCGGGCCGAACTATGGCTACACCTTC

size: .
J: TRBJ2-3
V: TRBV29-1
D: .
CDR3: CSVDNGVGTDTQYF
DNA: TGCAGCGTTGATAATGGAGTGGGCACAGATACGCAGTATTTT

size: .
J: TRBJ2-1
V: TRBV11-2
D: .
CDR3: CASSLAASYNEQFF
DNA: TGTGCCAGCAGCTTAGCGGCCTCCTACAATGAGCAGTTCTTC

size: .
J: TRBJ1-1
V: TRBV6-1
D: .
CDR3: CASSEDRVKEEAFF
DNA: TGTGCCAGCAGTGAAGACAGAGTTAAGGAGGAAGCTTTCTTT

size: once
J: TRBJ2-5
V: TRBV19
D: .
CDR3: CASSAWTDTQETQYF
DNA: TGTGCCAGTAGTGCCTGGACAGACACCCAAGAGACCCAGTACTTC

size: .
J: TRBJ2-1
V: TRBV7-9
D: TRBD2
CDR3: CASSPGGTQQFF
DNA: TGTGCCAGCAGCCCGGGGGGGACACAGCAGTTCTTC

size: .
J: TRBJ1-1
V: TRBV5-1
D: TRBD1
CDR3: CASSPQGPNTEAFF
DNA: TGCGCCAGCAGCCCACAGGGGCCGAACACTGAAGCTTTCTTT

size: .
J: TRBJ2-7
V: TRBV7-3
D: TRBD1
CDR3: CASSPGQGNSYEQYF
DNA: TGTGCCAGCAGCCCAGGACAGGGTAACTCCTACGAGCAGTACTTC

size: .
J: TRBJ1-6
V: TRBV6-5
D: TRBD1
CDR3: CARSQGAGSPLHF
DNA: TGTGCCAGATCCCAGGGGGCAGGATCACCCCTCCACTTT

size: .
J: TRBJ2-5
V: TRBV4-2
D: .
CDR3: CASSPRGNQETQYF
DNA: TGTGCCAGCAGCCCTCGAGGGAACCAAGAGACCCAGTACTTC

size: few
J: TRBJ2-7
V: TRBV4-1
D: TRBD1
CDR3: CASSRVPGQGAYEQYF
DNA: TGCGCCAGCAGCCGAGTTCCGGGACAGGGTGCCTACGAGCAGTACTTC

size: .
J: TRBJ1-5
V: TRBV5-1
D: .
CDR3: CASSLEGADQPQHF
DNA: TGCGCCAGCAGCTTGGAAGGGGCCGATCAGCCCCAGCATTTT

size: .
J: TRBJ2-2
V: TRBV5-1
D: .
CDR3: CASSFGQGNTGELFF
DNA: TGCGCCAGCAGCTTCGGGCAGGGGAACACCGGGGAGCTGTTTTTT

size: .
J: TRBJ2-3
V: TRBV29-1
D: TRBD2
CDR3: CSVRGGLTDTQYF
DNA: TGCAGCGTCCGGGGGGGCCTTACAGATACGCAGTATTTT

size: .
J: TRBJ1-1
V: TRBV6-5
D: .
CDR3: CASPKGEAFF
DNA: TGTGCCAGCCCGAAAGGAGAAGCTTTCTTT

size: .
J: TRBJ1-1
V: TRBV29-1
D: .
CDR3: CSVLRTDDKAFF
DNA: TGCAGCGTTCTTCGGACAGACGACAAAGCTTTCTTT

size: few
J: TRBJ1-1
V: TRBV4-3
D: .
CDR3: CASSRGDFDTEAFF
DNA: TGCGCCAGCAGCCGAGGGGATTTCGACACTGAAGCTTTCTTT

size: .
J: TRBJ1-5
V: TRBV29-1
D: .
CDR3: CSARDGGNQPQHF
DNA: TGCAGCGCCCGGGACGGAGGCAATCAGCCCCAGCATTTT

size: .
J: TRBJ2-1
V: TRBV4-3
D: TRBD2
CDR3: CASSQGPSGDVYGEQFF
DNA: TGCGCCAGCAGCCAGGGACCTAGCGGGGATGTCTATGGTGAGCAGTTCTTC